The 17 T cell receptor beta chains below all came from one sample that was sequenced in a study of shared clonotypes between healthy human individuals. Profiled with immunoSEQ multiplex PCR; TCRdb holds only in-frame clones, not every one. The data show hundreds of thousands of clones, roughly three quarters seen once. Sequencing used PBMCs. These TCRs come from a woman aged 40 to 49 in good health. Some clones in this sample may be carry-over from other donors' samples.

CDR3 nucleotide sequence: TGTGCCAGCAGCTTATTTCAGGGGGAAAAACTGTTTTTT. Protein: CASSLFQGEKLFF. The V gene is TRBV11-2, the J gene TRBJ1-4; maybe TRBD1 (6 bases). The ends were cut back, 2 bases at V and 8 bases at J, with 9 bases in the middle. The CDR3 is 13 amino acids. CDR1 and CDR2 from the germline V gene are SGHAT and FQNNGV.

This rearrangement joins TRBV6-1 to TRBJ1-5; the D gene is possibly TRBD1 (5 bases). The V gene's germline CDR1 is MNHNS and CDR2 SASEGT. V was trimmed by 7 bases and J by 4 bases, leaving 14 bases between them. The CDR3 extends over 14 amino acids. The CDR3, as DNA: TGTGCCAGCAACCCGGCGGGGGGGAATCAGCCCCAGCATTTT. This codes for CASNPAGGNQPQHF.

The chain couples TRBV18 to TRBJ1-4, with TRBD1 matching 8 bases. Germline V gene data show CDR1 as KGHSH and CDR2 as LQKENI. This CDR3 contains 15 residues. Losses at the gene ends were 4 bases for V and 8 bases for J; bases not matched to a gene: 9. The CDR3 protein is CASSRPGQGQEKLFF. The CDR3 DNA is TGTGCCAGCTCACGACCCGGACAGGGACAAGAAAAACTGTTTTTT.

This chain uses TRBV7-2 with TRBJ2-1, with 11 positions matching TRBD2. Trimming took 3 bases from V and 8 from J; bases not matched to a gene: 9. Germline values: CDR1 SGHTA, CDR2 FQGNSA. CDR3 length equals 16 residues. CDR3 bases: TGTGCCAGCAGCTTGGCCCGGCTAGCGGGAGGCTATGAGCAGTTCTTC. It is translated as CASSLARLAGGYEQFF.

The CDR3 is CASSSGGGRPGELFF. The CDR3 DNA is TGTGCCAGCAGCTCGGGCGGCGGGAGACCCGGGGAGCTGTTTTTT. The chain uses TRBV7-2 and TRBJ2-2; TRBD2 matches 7 bases. The CDR3 extends over 15 amino acids. Germline CDR1 SGHTA, CDR2 FQGNSA. The J segment lost 6 bases and the V segment lost 4 bases, leaving 8 bases of the junction unmatched.

Remarks on this clone: This likely reflects a read error, since a far larger clone is one base away. The same CDR3 arises from other DNA sequences in this sample as well. V gene TRBV30 combines with J gene TRBJ1-1, with TRBD1 as a possible D gene (6 bases). The ends were cut back, 4 bases at V and 8 bases at J, with 17 bases in the middle. Germline CDR1 is GTSNPN and CDR2 is SVGIG (reference sequence). This CDR3 region has 13 residues. The CDR3 region has the DNA TGTGCCTGGACCAGGCAGAAGGACAGCGAAGCTTTCTTT. Protein sequence: CAWTRQKDSEAFF.

This rearrangement joins TRBV29-1 to TRBJ1-1, with a tentative D call TRBD1 (6 bases). There are 11 residues in the CDR3. V lost 5 bases, J lost 6 bases, and 10 bases lay in between. Germline CDR1 reads SQVTM; CDR2 reads ANQGSEA. As DNA, the CDR3 is TGCAGCGTTCCCAGGGGACCTGAAGCTTTCTTT. This encodes CSVPRGPEAFF.

This chain joins TRBV5-1 and TRBJ1-5; D perhaps matches TRBD1 (5 bases). In germline, CDR1 is SGHRS, CDR2 YFSETQ. The CDR3 contains 15 residues. V lost 4 bases, J lost 7 bases, and 18 bases lay in between. The chain's CDR3 is CASSLGPESLQPQHF. The CDR3, as DNA: TGCGCCAGCAGCCTGGGACCTGAAAGTTTACAGCCCCAGCATTTT.

V usage is TRBV7-8 and J usage is TRBJ2-2, with a tentative D call TRBD2 (6 bases). V gave up 0 bases and J gave up 5 bases, with 7 bases separating them. CDR1 and CDR2 (germline): SGHVS, FQNEAQ. This CDR3 contains 14 residues. CDR3 in DNA: TGTGCCAGCAGCTTAGCCCGGGGGACCGGGGAGCTGTTTTTT. This sequence encodes CASSLARGTGELFF.

This clone has at least ten counts. The rearrangement uses TRBV7-9 and TRBJ2-3; D is unclear. V lost 10 bases and J lost 2, with 10 bases in between. Germline lookup yields CDR1 SEHNR and CDR2 FQNEAQ (reference sequence). This CDR3 has 12 residues. The CDR3 region has the DNA TGTGCCACCACCAGGTCCACAGATACGCAGTATTTT. It codes for CATTRSTDTQYF.

Comment on this clone: This likely traces to a read error, being one base from a far larger clone. Within the sample, other DNA sequences also encode this same CDR3. The rearrangement links TRBV29-1 to TRBJ1-1; 12 nucleotides match TRBD1. The CDR3 has 13 residues. CDR1 is SQVTM, CDR2 ANQGSEA, per germline. DNA for the CDR3: TGCAGCGTGGGGACAGGGGGCAACACTGGAGCTTTCTTT. Protein: CSVGTGGNTGAFF.

Notes on this clone: Other nucleotide sequences from this sample produce the same CDR3. V and J are TRBV29-1 and TRBJ2-1, with TRBD1 matching 7 bases. Germline assignment: CDR1 SQVTM and CDR2 ANQGSEA. The V segment lost 5 bases and the J segment 5 bases; nucleotides outside the gene matches: 6. The CDR3 sequence is 13 residues long. The CDR3 DNA sequence: TGCAGCGTTCATAGGGGGCTAAACAATGAGCAGTTCTTC. Translated, it gives CSVHRGLNNEQFF.

The chain is built from TRBV7-2 and TRBJ2-7; possibly TRBD1 for D (5 bases). The CDR3 has 15 residues. V was pared by 1 base and J by 2 bases, with 12 bases between. Per germline, CDR1 SGHTA and CDR2 FQGNSA. The CDR3 coding sequence is TGTGCCAGCAGCTTAGGTTGGCAGGGTGCCTACGAGCAGTACTTC. This encodes CASSLGWQGAYEQYF.

This sequence joins TRBV29-1 and TRBJ2-1; either TRBD1 or TRBD2 may fit D (5 bases each). Germline CDR1 and CDR2: SQVTM and ANQGSEA. V gave up 6 bases and J gave up 4 bases, with 16 bases separating them. This CDR3 has 14 amino acids. The CDR3 DNA reads TGCAGCGTGGGGTGGGACCTGGCATACAATGAGCAGTTCTTC. Translated: CSVGWDLAYNEQFF.

Details on this clone: A far more abundant clone sits one base away, making this likely a read error. Other nucleotide sequences from this sample produce the same CDR3. This chain connects TRBV19 to TRBJ1-5; TRBD1 agrees at 9 bases. The CDR3 is made up of 15 amino acids. CDR1 and CDR2 from the germline V gene are LNHDA and SQIVND (reference sequence). In DNA, the CDR3 is TGTGCCAGTAGTATCCCCGGGACAGGGTTCCAGCCCCAGCACTTT. It translates to CASSIPGTGFQPQHF.

V and J are TRBV5-1 and TRBJ2-7; a possible D gene is TRBD1 (6 bases). This CDR3 has 15 amino acids. The V and J ends lost 4 bases and 2 bases respectively, with 16 bases between them. CDR1 and CDR2 (germline): SGHRS, YFSETQ. This CDR3 reads CASSPEGDNPYEQYF. Here the CDR3 DNA reads TGCGCCAGCAGCCCAGAGGGGGACAACCCCTACGAGCAGTACTTC.

Many counts were recorded for this clone. The rearrangement uses TRBV2 and TRBJ2-7; TRBD2 matches 8 bases. CDR3 size: 13 residues. In germline, CDR1 is SNHLY, CDR2 FYNNEI. With V trimmed by 4 bases and J by 2 bases, 1 base remained unmatched. CDR3 sequence reads: CASSAGGAYEQYF. The CDR3 DNA is TGTGCCAGCAGTGCGGGAGGGGCCTACGAGCAGTACTTC.